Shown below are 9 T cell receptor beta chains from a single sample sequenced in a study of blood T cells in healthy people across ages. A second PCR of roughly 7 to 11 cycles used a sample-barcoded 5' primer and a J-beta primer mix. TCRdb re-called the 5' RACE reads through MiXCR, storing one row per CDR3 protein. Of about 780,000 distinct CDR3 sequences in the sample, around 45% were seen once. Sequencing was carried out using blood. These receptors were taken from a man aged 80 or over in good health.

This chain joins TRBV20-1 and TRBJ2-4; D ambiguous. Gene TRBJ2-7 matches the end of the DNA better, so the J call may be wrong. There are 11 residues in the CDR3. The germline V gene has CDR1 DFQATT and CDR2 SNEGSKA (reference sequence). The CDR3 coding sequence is TGCAGTCAGCTGAGTTCGTACGAGCAGTACTTC. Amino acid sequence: CSQLSSYEQYF.

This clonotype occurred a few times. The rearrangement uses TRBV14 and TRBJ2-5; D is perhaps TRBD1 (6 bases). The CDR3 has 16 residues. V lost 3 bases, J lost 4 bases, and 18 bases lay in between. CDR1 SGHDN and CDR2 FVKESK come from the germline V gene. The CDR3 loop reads CASSQSTGLRGETQYF. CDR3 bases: TGTGCCAGCAGCCAGTCAACAGGGTTGAGGGGAGAGACCCAGTACTTC.

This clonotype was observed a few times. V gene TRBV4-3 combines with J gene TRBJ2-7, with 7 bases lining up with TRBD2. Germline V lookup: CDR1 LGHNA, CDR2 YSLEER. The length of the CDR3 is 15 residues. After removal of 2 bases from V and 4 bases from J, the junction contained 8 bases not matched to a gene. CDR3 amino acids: CASSQRGSTSYEQYF. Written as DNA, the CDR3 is TGCGCCAGCAGCCAACGCGGGAGCACCTCGTACGAGCAGTACTTC.

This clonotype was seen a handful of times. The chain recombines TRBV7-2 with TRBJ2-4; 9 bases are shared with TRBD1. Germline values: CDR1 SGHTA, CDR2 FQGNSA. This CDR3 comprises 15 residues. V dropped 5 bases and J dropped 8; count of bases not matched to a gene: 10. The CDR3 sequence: CASSGPGTGTDIQYF. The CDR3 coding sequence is TGTGCCAGCAGCGGACCGGGGACAGGGACGGACATTCAGTACTTC.

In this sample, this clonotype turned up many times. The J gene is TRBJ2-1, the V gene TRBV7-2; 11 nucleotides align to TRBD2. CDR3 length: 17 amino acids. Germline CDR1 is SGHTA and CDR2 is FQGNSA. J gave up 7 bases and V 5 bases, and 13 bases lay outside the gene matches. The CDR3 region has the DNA TGTGCCAGCAGCCCAGTAAATAGCGGGAGGGCCAATAATGAGCAGTTCTTC. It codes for CASSPVNSGRANNEQFF.

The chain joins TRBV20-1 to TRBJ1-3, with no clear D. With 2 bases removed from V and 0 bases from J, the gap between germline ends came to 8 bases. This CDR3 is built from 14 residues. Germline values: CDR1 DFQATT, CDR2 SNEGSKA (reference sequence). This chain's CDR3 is CSARTGSSGNTIYF. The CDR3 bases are TGCAGTGCTAGAACGGGGAGCTCTGGAAACACCATATATTTT.

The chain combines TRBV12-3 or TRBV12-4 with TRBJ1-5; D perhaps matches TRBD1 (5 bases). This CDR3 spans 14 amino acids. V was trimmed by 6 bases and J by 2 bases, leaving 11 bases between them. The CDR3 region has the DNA TGTGCCAGCAGCGTGGCGGGGGGCAATCAGCCCCAGCATTTT. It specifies CASSVAGGNQPQHF.

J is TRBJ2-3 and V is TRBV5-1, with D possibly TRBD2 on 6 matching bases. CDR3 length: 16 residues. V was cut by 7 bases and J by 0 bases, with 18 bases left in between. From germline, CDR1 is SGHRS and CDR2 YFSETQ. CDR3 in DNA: TGCGCCAGCGCCCACCGTTTGGAGGGGAGCACAGATACGCAGTATTTT. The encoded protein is CASAHRLEGSTDTQYF.

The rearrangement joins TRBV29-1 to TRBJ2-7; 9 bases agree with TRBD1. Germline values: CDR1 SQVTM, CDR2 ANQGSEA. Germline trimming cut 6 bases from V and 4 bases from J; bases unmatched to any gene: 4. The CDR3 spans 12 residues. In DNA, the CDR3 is TGCAGCGTATGGACAGGGGTGTACGAGCAGTACTTC. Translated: CSVWTGVYEQYF.